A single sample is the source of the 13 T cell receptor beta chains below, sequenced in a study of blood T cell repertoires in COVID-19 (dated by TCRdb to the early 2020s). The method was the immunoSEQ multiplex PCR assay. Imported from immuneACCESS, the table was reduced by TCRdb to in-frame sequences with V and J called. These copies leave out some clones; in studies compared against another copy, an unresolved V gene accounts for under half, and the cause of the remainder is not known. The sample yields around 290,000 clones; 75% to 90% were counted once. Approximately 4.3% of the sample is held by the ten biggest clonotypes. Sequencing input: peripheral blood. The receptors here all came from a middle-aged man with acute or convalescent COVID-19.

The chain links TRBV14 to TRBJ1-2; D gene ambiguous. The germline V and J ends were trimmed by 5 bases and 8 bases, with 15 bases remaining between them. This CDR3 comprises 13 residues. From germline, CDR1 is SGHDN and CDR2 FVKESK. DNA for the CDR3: TGTGCCAGCAGCGACGACGGAGGCCTGGGCTACACCTTC. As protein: CASSDDGGLGYTF.

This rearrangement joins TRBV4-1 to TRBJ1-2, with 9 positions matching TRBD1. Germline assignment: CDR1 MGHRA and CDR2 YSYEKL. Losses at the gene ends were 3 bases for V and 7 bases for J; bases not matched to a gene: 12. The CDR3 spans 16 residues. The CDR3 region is CASSHSLRDRAVGYTF. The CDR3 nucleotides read TGCGCCAGCAGCCACAGCCTCCGGGACAGGGCCGTTGGCTACACCTTC.

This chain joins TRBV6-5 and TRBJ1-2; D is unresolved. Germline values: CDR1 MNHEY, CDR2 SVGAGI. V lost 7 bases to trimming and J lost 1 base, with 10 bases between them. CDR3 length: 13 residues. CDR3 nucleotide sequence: TGTGCCAGCACTCCGGGGTATAACTATGGCTACACCTTC. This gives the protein CASTPGYNYGYTF.

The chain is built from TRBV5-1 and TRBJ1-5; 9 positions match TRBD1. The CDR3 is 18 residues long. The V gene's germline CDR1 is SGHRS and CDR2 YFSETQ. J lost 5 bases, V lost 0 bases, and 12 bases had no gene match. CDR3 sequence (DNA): TGCGCCAGCAGCTTGGGCGTTTTCGGACAGGGGAATTATCAGCCCCAGCATTTT. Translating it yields CASSLGVFGQGNYQPQHF.

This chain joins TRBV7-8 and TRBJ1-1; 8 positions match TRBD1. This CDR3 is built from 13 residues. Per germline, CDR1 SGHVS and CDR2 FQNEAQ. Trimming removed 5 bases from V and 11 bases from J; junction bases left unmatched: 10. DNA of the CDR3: TGTGCCAGCAGCCAGGGGGCGAGAGACAAGGCTTTCTTT. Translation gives CASSQGARDKAFF.

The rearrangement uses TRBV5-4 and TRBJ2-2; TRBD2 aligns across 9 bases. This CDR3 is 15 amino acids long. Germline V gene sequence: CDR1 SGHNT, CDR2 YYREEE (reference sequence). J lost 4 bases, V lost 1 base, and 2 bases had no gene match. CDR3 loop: CASSLIAGATGELFF. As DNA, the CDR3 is TGTGCCAGCAGCTTGATAGCGGGGGCCACCGGGGAGCTGTTTTTT.

CDR3 amino acids: CASPPRDRTSGDTGELFF. The DNA of the CDR3 is TGTGCCAGTCCTCCCCGGGACAGGACCTCCGGGGACACCGGGGAGCTGTTTTTT. J is TRBJ2-2 and V is TRBV19; 8 bases match TRBD1. The CDR3 runs to 18 residues. V lost 8 bases to trimming and J lost 3 bases; unmatched junction nucleotides: 17. Germline V gene lookup returns CDR1 LNHDA and CDR2 SQIVND (reference sequence).

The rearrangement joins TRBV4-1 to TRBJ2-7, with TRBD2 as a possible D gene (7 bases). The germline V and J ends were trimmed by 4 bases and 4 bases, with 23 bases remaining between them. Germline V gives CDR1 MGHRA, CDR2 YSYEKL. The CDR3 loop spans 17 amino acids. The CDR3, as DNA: TGCGCCAGCAGCCCATCGCCCCCGGGGGGCTCCCCTTACGAGCAGTACTTC. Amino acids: CASSPSPPGGSPYEQYF.

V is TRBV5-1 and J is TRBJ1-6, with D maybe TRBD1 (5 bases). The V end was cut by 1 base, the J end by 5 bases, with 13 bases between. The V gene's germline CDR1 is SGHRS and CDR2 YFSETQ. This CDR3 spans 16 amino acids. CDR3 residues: CASSLFVQGNNSPLHF. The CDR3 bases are TGCGCCAGCAGCTTGTTCGTGCAGGGAAATAATTCACCCCTCCACTTT. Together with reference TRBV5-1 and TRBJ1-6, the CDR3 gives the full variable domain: KAGVTQTPRYLIKTRGQQVTLSCSPISGHRSVSWYQQTPGQGLQFLFEYFSETQRNKGNFPGRFSGRQFSNSRSEMNVSTLELGDSALYLCASSLFVQGNNSPLHFGNGTRLTVT.

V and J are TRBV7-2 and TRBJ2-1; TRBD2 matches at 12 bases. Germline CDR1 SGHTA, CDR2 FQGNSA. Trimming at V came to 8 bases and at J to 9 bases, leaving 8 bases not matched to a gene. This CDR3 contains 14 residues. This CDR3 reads CASGLGTSGFEQFF. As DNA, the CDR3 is TGTGCCAGCGGTCTCGGGACTAGCGGGTTTGAGCAGTTCTTC.

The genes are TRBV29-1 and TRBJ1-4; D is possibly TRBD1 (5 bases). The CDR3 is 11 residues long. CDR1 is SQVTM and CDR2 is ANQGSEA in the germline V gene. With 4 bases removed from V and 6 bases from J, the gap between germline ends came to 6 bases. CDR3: CSVAGHEKLFF. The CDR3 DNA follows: TGCAGCGTTGCAGGGCATGAAAAACTGTTTTTT.

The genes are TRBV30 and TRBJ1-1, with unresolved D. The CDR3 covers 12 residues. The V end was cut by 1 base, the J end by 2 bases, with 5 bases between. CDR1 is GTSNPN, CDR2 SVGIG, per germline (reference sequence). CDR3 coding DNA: TGTGCCTGGAGTGCTATAAACACTGAAGCTTTCTTT. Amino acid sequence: CAWSAINTEAFF.

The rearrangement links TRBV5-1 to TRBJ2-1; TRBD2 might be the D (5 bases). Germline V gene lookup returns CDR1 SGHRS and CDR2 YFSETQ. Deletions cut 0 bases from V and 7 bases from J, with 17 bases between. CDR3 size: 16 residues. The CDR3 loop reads CASSLGLGGWENEQFF. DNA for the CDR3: TGCGCCAGCAGCTTGGGGCTTGGTGGTTGGGAGAATGAGCAGTTCTTC.